This T cell receptor (beta chain) is drawn from a study of blood T cell repertoires in COVID-19. Only in-frame clones appear in the TCRdb table, and some are missing; sequencing was by immunoSEQ multiplex PCR. The repertoire consists of some 70,000 clones, with approximately 77% occurring once and the leading ten covering about 0.87%. Unmatched junction bases numbered 7, after V lost 5 bases and J lost 0 bases. The germline CDR1 and CDR2 sequences are SGHTA and FQGNSA. The CDR3 covers 17 residues. What was sequenced was peripheral blood. This clonotype was sampled from a woman in her 70s with acute or convalescent COVID-19. V is TRBV7-2 and J is TRBJ1-6, with 7 nucleotides matching TRBD1. CDR3 in DNA: TGTGCCAGCAGCATACAGGGGTCCAGCTCCTATAATTCACCCCTCCACTTT. It encodes CASSIQGSSSYNSPLHF.